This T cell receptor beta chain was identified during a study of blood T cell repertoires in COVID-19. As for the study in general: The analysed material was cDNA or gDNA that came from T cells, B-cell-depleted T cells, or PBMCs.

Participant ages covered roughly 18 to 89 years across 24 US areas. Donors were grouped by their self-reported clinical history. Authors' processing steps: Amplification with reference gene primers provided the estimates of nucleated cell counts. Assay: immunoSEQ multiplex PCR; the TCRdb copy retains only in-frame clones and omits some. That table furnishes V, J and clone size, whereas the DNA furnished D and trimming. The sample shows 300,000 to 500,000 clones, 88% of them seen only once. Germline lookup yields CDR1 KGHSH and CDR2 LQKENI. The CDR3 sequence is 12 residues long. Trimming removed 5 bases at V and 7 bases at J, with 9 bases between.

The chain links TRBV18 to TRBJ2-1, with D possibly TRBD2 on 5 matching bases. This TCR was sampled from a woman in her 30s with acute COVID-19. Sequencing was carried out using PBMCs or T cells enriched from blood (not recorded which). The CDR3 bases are TGTGCCAGCTCAGTGAGGAGGAATGAGCAGTTCTTC. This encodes CASSVRRNEQFF.